The 23 T cell receptor beta chains presented below share a single source sample, sequenced in a study of beta chain features in type 1 diabetes (dated by TCRdb to about 2018). Library preparation used the immunoSEQ multiplex PCR assay. The entire isolated RNA was reverse transcribed using the High Capacity cDNA Reverse Transcription Kit, and thus expressed TCRB transcripts were sequenced. TCRdb took over this immuneACCESS table, retaining in-frame rearrangements with V and J assigned. Such tables are incomplete; in checked studies, under half of the missing clones stem from an unresolved V gene, and the remainder is unexplained. The sample has some 150,000 clones on record, around 7% of them singletons. The leading ten clones occupy around 1.3% of the sample. The specimen was central memory CD4+ T cells from blood. These receptors all stem from a woman aged 30 to 39 in good health.

This clone was found a few times. The rearrangement joins TRBV6-5 to TRBJ2-3; weak D call: TRBD2 (5 bases). CDR1 and CDR2 from the germline V gene are MNHEY and SVGAGI. The CDR3 contains 14 residues. The ends were cut back, 9 bases at V and 7 bases at J, with 20 bases in the middle. This chain's CDR3 is CARAGLLFLHTQYF. The CDR3 coding sequence is TGTGCCAGGGCGGGTCTACTGTTTTTACATACGCAGTATTTT.

The chain carries TRBV6-6 and TRBJ1-5, with 8 bases identical to TRBD1. The V gene end was trimmed by 7 bases and the J gene end by 6 bases; junction bases not matched to a gene: 5. CDR1 and CDR2 (germline): MNHNY, SVGAGI (reference sequence). The CDR3 covers 13 residues. In DNA form, the CDR3 reads TGTGCCAGCAAGGATCAGGGGGCTCAGCCCCAGCATTTT. Its protein product is CASKDQGAQPQHF.

This chain joins TRBV19 and TRBJ2-7; 7 bases match TRBD2. The CDR3 covers 16 residues. Trimming cost V 4 bases and J 2 bases; bases outside gene matches: 11. The germline V gene encodes CDR1 LNHDA and CDR2 SQIVND (reference sequence). CDR3 loop: CASSTALTSATYEQYF. The CDR3 coding sequence is TGTGCCAGTAGTACCGCCCTTACTAGCGCCACCTACGAGCAGTACTTC.

Concerning this clone itself: The same CDR3 can be traced to other DNA sequences in this sample. The V gene is TRBV7-2, the J gene TRBJ2-1; 11 nucleotides match TRBD1. The CDR3 covers 16 residues. Losses at the gene ends were 1 base for V and 4 bases for J; bases not matched to a gene: 3. Germline loops: CDR1 SGHTA, CDR2 FQGNSA. CDR3 in DNA: TGTGCCAGCAGCTTAGTTCGGGACAGGGGGTACAATGAGCAGTTCTTC. It codes for CASSLVRDRGYNEQFF. Supplemented by reference TRBV7-2 and TRBJ2-1, the full variable domain reads GAGVSQSPSNKVTEKGKDVELRCDPISGHTALYWYRQSLGQGLEFLIYFQGNSAPDKSGLPSDRFSAERTGGSVSTLTIQRTQQEDSAVYLCASSLVRDRGYNEQFFGPGTRLTVL.

The gene calls are TRBV7-9 and TRBJ2-7; TRBD2 agrees at 12 bases. CDR3 length: 18 residues. Germline loops: CDR1 SEHNR, CDR2 FQNEAQ (reference sequence). V dropped 0 bases and J dropped 0; count of bases not matched to a gene: 6. CDR3 loop: CASSLALAGGKSSYEQYF. DNA of the CDR3: TGTGCCAGCAGCTTAGCCCTAGCGGGAGGGAAGAGCTCCTACGAGCAGTACTTC. Filled out from reference TRBV7-9 and TRBJ2-7, the complete variable domain reads DTGVSQNPRHKITKRGQNVTFRCDPISEHNRLYWYRQTLGQGPEFLTYFQNEAQLEKSRLLSDRFSAERPKGSFSTLEIQRTEQGDSAMYLCASSLALAGGKSSYEQYFGPGTRLTVT.

This clone was found a few times. The chain combines TRBV7-2 with TRBJ2-4, with 9 nucleotides matching TRBD1. The CDR3 has 19 amino acids. J lost 3 bases, V lost 2 bases, and 14 bases had no gene match. Germline CDR1 and CDR2: SGHTA and FQGNSA. The CDR3 loop reads CASSLRGTGGVTHKNIQYF. The DNA for the CDR3 is TGTGCCAGCAGCTTAAGGGGTACAGGGGGCGTAACTCACAAAAACATTCAGTACTTC.

The chain is built from TRBV10-3 and TRBJ2-5; 9 nucleotides agree with TRBD2. The assigned J gene may be wrong: the sequence end matches TRBJ2-7 better. The CDR3 length is 12 residues. Germline CDR1 and CDR2: ENHRY and SYGVKD. This CDR3 is CAITAGGFEQYF. Here the CDR3 DNA reads TGTGCCATCACAGCGGGAGGCTTCGAGCAGTACTTC.

A few counts support this clone. The chain links TRBV7-2 to TRBJ2-3, with a tentative D call TRBD2 (5 bases). The CDR3 covers 13 residues. Germline CDR1 is SGHTA and CDR2 is FQGNSA. V lost 4 bases, J lost 1 base, and 6 bases lay in between. Here the CDR3 DNA reads TGTGCCAGCAGCTGGACTGGCACAGATACGCAGTATTTT. This codes for CASSWTGTDTQYF. Full variable domain (rest looked up from reference TRBV7-2 and TRBJ2-3): GAGVSQSPSNKVTEKGKDVELRCDPISGHTALYWYRQSLGQGLEFLIYFQGNSAPDKSGLPSDRFSAERTGGSVSTLTIQRTQQEDSAVYLCASSWTGTDTQYFGPGTRLTVL.

The J gene is TRBJ2-7, the V gene TRBV6-5; 12 nucleotides agree with TRBD2. With V trimmed by 7 bases and J by 5 bases, 6 bases remained unmatched. CDR3 length equals 14 residues. Germline lookup yields CDR1 MNHEY and CDR2 SVGAGI. As DNA, the CDR3 is TGTGCCAGCAAGGTACTAGCGGGAGGCCACGAGCAGTACTTC. It yields the protein CASKVLAGGHEQYF.

This chain uses TRBV7-2 with TRBJ1-3; 7 bases map to TRBD1. V shed 0 bases and J 3 bases; nucleotides not matched to a gene: 5. This CDR3 spans 16 amino acids. CDR1 is SGHTA and CDR2 is FQGNSA in the germline V gene. The CDR3 sequence is CASSLAGGADGNTIYF. In nucleotides, the CDR3 is TGTGCCAGCAGCTTAGCAGGGGGCGCGGATGGAAACACCATATATTTT.

The V gene is TRBV4-3, the J gene TRBJ2-7, with TRBD2 as a possible D gene (6 bases). The ends were cut back, 0 bases at V and 7 bases at J, with 16 bases in the middle. There are 15 residues in the CDR3. CDR1 and CDR2 from the germline V gene are LGHNA and YSLEER. The CDR3 spells CASSQEPKFAGEQYF. DNA of the CDR3: TGCGCCAGCAGCCAAGAGCCGAAATTTGCGGGGGAGCAGTACTTC.

The chain combines TRBV4-1 with TRBJ2-1; TRBD1 might be the D (6 bases). The CDR3 covers 13 residues. Germline CDR1 MGHRA, CDR2 YSYEKL. Trimming removed 4 bases at V and 8 bases at J, with 12 bases between. CDR3 protein: CASSLGGSDEQFF. The CDR3 DNA is TGCGCCAGCAGCCTAGGGGGTTCTGATGAGCAGTTCTTC.

This clone was detected many times. At the DNA level, this CDR3 is encoded by other sequences in the same sample as well. This chain links TRBV7-9 with TRBJ2-3; 14 nucleotides line up with TRBD2. This CDR3 has 17 residues. The V gene's germline CDR1 is SEHNR and CDR2 FQNEAQ (reference sequence). V shed 5 bases, J shed 1 base, and the junction held 5 bases outside the gene matches. The CDR3 sequence: CASSPGLAGARTDTQYF. The CDR3 DNA sequence: TGTGCCAGCAGCCCGGGACTAGCGGGAGCCCGCACAGATACGCAGTATTTT.

J is TRBJ1-1 and V is TRBV5-1; D may be TRBD1 (5 bases). CDR1 is SGHRS, CDR2 YFSETQ, per germline. The CDR3 is 16 residues long. V lost 1 base to trimming and J lost 5 bases, with 18 bases between them. The CDR3 region is CASSLSSQWGGTEAFF. The CDR3 DNA reads TGCGCCAGCAGCTTGTCTTCACAATGGGGGGGGACTGAAGCTTTCTTT.

For the CDR3, the DNA is TGTGCCAGCAGCCAAGAGTGGGTCCCGGGACTAGCGGGAGCCAGCAATGAGCAGTTCTTC. Amino acids: CASSQEWVPGLAGASNEQFF. The V call is TRBV4-2, the J call TRBJ2-1; 14 nucleotides align to TRBD2. The CDR3 has 20 amino acids. V lost 0 bases and J lost 6; bases outside the gene matches: 13. Germline V gene data show CDR1 as LGHNA and CDR2 as YNFKEQ.

The chain links TRBV6-1 to TRBJ2-2, with D perhaps matching TRBD2 (6 bases). V was cut by 4 bases and J by 3 bases, with 15 bases left in between. The CDR3 is 16 amino acids. CDR1 MNHNS and CDR2 SASEGT come from the germline V gene. The CDR3 DNA is TGTGCCAGCAGTGGGACGGGAGTAGTTGACACCGGGGAGCTGTTTTTT. Protein sequence: CASSGTGVVDTGELFF.

This sequence joins TRBV9 and TRBJ2-6; a possible D gene is TRBD2 (6 bases). Germline loops: CDR1 SGDLS, CDR2 YYNGEE. Trimming took off 0 bases at V and 2 bases at J, with 12 bases between the two ends. The CDR3 is 17 amino acids. The CDR3 region is CASSVGLGGAGANVLTF. As DNA, the CDR3 is TGTGCCAGCAGCGTAGGTTTAGGAGGGGCTGGGGCCAACGTCCTGACTTTC.

The chain combines TRBV27 with TRBJ2-1, with 7 bases lining up with TRBD2. CDR3 length: 15 residues. V shed 7 bases, J shed 8 bases, and the junction held 14 bases outside the gene matches. CDR1 MNHEY and CDR2 SMNVEV come from the germline V gene (reference sequence). The CDR3 protein is CASTLLRGGSDEQFF. CDR3 DNA sequence: TGTGCCAGCACCCTCCTAAGAGGCGGGAGCGATGAGCAGTTCTTC.

The chain has TRBV10-3 and TRBJ2-2; D call uncertain. CDR1 and CDR2 (germline): ENHRY, SYGVKD. V was trimmed by 0 bases and J by 7 bases, leaving 9 bases between them. The CDR3 consists of 14 residues. The CDR3 loop is CAISESAGSGELFF. The CDR3 nucleotides are TGTGCCATCAGTGAGTCAGCCGGTAGCGGGGAGCTGTTTTTT.

This sequence joins TRBV7-3 and TRBJ2-2, with D perhaps TRBD2 (7 bases). There are 16 residues in the CDR3. CDR1 is SGHTA and CDR2 is FQGTGA in the germline V gene. The ends were cut back, 6 bases at V and 0 bases at J, with 14 bases in the middle. CDR3 sequence (DNA): TGTGCCAGCAGAATAGAAGGGGGGGCGAACACCGGGGAGCTGTTTTTT. Its protein product is CASRIEGGANTGELFF.

J is TRBJ2-2 and V is TRBV19, with 8 bases aligning to TRBD2. Germline V gene data show CDR1 as LNHDA and CDR2 as SQIVND (reference sequence). There are 17 residues in the CDR3. The ends lost 5 bases at V and 1 base at J; junction bases unmatched: 9. In DNA, the CDR3 is TGTGCCAGTAGTCTCCTGAGCGGGAGACTGAACACCGGGGAGCTGTTTTTT. This translates into CASSLLSGRLNTGELFF. Full variable domain (missing parts from reference TRBV19 and TRBJ2-2): DGGITQSPKYLFRKEGQNVTLSCEQNLNHDAMYWYRQDPGQGLRLIYYSQIVNDFQKGDIAEGYSVSREKKESFPLTVTSAQKNPTAFYLCASSLLSGRLNTGELFFGEGSRLTVL.

This clone has more than one count but fewer than ten. The chain is built from TRBV5-6 and TRBJ2-5, with 10 bases aligning to TRBD1. V lost 4 bases to trimming and J lost 1 base; unmatched junction nucleotides: 13. The CDR3 length is 18 residues. In germline, CDR1 is SGHDT, CDR2 YYEEEE. DNA of the CDR3: TGTGCCAGCAGCGATGGGCCTTGGGACAGGGGCCTCCAAGAGACCCAGTACTTC. As protein: CASSDGPWDRGLQETQYF.

The chain joins TRBV11-2 to TRBJ2-7; 11 bases line up with TRBD1. Trimming at V came to 5 bases and at J to 1 base, leaving 13 bases not matched to a gene. The CDR3 runs to 18 residues. Germline V lookup: CDR1 SGHAT, CDR2 FQNNGV. The CDR3 loop reads CASSPLGRDRGRSYEQYF. The CDR3 DNA sequence: TGTGCCAGCAGCCCCCTCGGGAGGGACAGGGGGAGATCCTACGAGCAGTACTTC.